The present entry profiles one TCR beta chain with its context. Generated by immunoSEQ multiplex PCR, the TCRdb table keeps only in-frame clones and is missing some. The table has 150,000 to 200,000 clones, about 85% seen once; the top ten hold around 2.5%. This sample stems from a study of cytomegalovirus exposure and HLA in healthy donors. The CDR3 runs 13 residues. V lost 2 bases and J lost 3, with 6 bases in between. CDR1 is MNHEY and CDR2 is SVGAGI in the germline V gene. The TCR sequence derives from a man aged 25-40 years in good health and CMV-seropositive. The rearrangement uses TRBV6-5 and TRBJ2-3, with no clear D. Sequencing was done on a sample of PBMCs. CDR3 bases: TGTGCCAGCAGTTACCCAGGAACAGATACGCAGTATTTT. This translates into CASSYPGTDTQYF.